A selection of T cell receptor beta chains follows, all from one sample in a study of early T cells in non-severe SARS-CoV-2 infection. TCRdb reprocessed the 5' RACE reads with MiXCR, giving one entry per CDR3 protein. Among some 60,000 distinct CDR3 sequences listed, roughly a tenth were seen once. Material: whole blood. Every receptor here comes from an adult who was a healthcare worker with PCR-confirmed SARS-CoV-2 infection or an uninfected control (not recorded which). Each CDR3 is given with its conserved first and last residue. D genes are given only for firm matches. Some rows have no size entry. The others give once, few or many, or a class for an expanded clone.

>few|TRBV5-1|.|TRBJ1-5
CASSLGGNLGDQHF
TGCGCCAGCAGCTTGGGAGGAAATTTAGGAGACCAGCATTTT
>.|TRBV11-2|.|TRBJ2-2
CASSRGFGGELFF
TGTGCCAGCAGCCGGGGGTTTGGCGGGGAGCTGTTTTTT
>many|TRBV2|.|TRBJ1-2
CASIGGITANYGYTF
TGTGCCAGCATAGGGGGGATAACGGCTAACTATGGCTACACCTTC
>few|TRBV6-1|.|TRBJ1-1
CASSEAPRNTEAFF
TGTGCCAGCAGTGAAGCTCCGAGGAACACTGAAGCTTTCTTT
>few|TRBV12-3/TRBV12-4|.|TRBJ1-5
CASRGGWEQPQHF
TGTGCCAGCAGGGGGGGATGGGAACAGCCCCAGCATTTT
>few|TRBV7-2|.|TRBJ1-1
CASSLGPSNTEAFF
TGTGCCAGCAGCTTAGGACCGAGTAACACTGAAGCTTTCTTT
>many|TRBV2|TRBD2|TRBJ2-5
CASSDISGTSDEETQYF
TGTGCCAGCAGTGATATTTCAGGGACTAGCGACGAAGAGACCCAGTACTTC
>.|TRBV5-6|.|TRBJ1-4
CASSLAGYSNEKLFF
TGTGCCAGCAGCTTGGCCGGATATTCTAATGAAAAACTGTTTTTT
>many|TRBV25-1|.|TRBJ1-1
CASSDAYTEAFF
TGTGCCAGCAGTGACGCCTACACTGAAGCTTTCTTT
>few|TRBV11-2|TRBD1|TRBJ2-2
CASRTLARDRGITGELFF
TGTGCCAGCAGAACCCTAGCCCGGGACAGGGGTATCACCGGGGAGCTGTTTTTT
>.|TRBV18|.|TRBJ1-2
CASSPSMTNYGYTF
TGTGCCAGCTCACCTAGTATGACTAACTATGGCTACACCTTC
>.|TRBV12-3/TRBV12-4|.|TRBJ1-4
CASSLVGQNEKLFF
TGTGCCAGCAGTTTGGTCGGACAGAACGAAAAACTGTTTTTT
>few|TRBV5-6|.|TRBJ1-2
CASSLVRGGGYTF
TGTGCCAGCAGCTTGGTCAGGGGTGGAGGCTACACCTTC
>few|TRBV20-1|.|TRBJ1-1
CSARGGGVIEAFF
TGCAGTGCCCGCGGAGGGGGAGTCATTGAAGCTTTCTTT
>many|TRBV5-1|.|TRBJ1-2
CASSLDSNYGYTF
TGCGCCAGCAGCTTGGACAGTAACTATGGCTACACCTTC
>many|TRBV5-6|.|TRBJ1-2
CASSSSEIQGAF
TGTGCCAGCAGCTCTTCCGAAATACAGGGTGCCTTC
>few|TRBV11-1|TRBD2|TRBJ2-3
CASSLQRGVGPADTQYF
TGTGCCAGCAGCTTACAGCGGGGGGTCGGCCCCGCAGATACGCAGTATTTT
>many|TRBV5-1|TRBD1|TRBJ1-2
CASSLGQGVGYTF
TGCGCCAGCAGCTTGGGACAGGGGGTCGGCTACACCTTC
>.|TRBV11-2|.|TRBJ1-2
CASSPGQRNYGYTF
TGTGCCAGCAGCCCCGGACAGCGGAACTATGGCTACACCTTC
>few|TRBV7-9|.|TRBJ1-3
CASSVTWDFYGNTIYF
TGTGCCAGCAGCGTGACCTGGGACTTCTATGGAAACACCATATATTTT
>few|TRBV7-6|TRBD2|TRBJ2-3
CASSFNPAGGESTDTQYF
TGTGCCAGCAGCTTTAATCCAGCGGGGGGGGAGAGCACAGATACGCAGTATTTT
>.|TRBV29-1|.|TRBJ2-1
CSVEGGDSYNEQFF
TGCAGCGTTGAAGGGGGGGACTCCTACAATGAGCAGTTCTTC
>many|TRBV5-1|.|TRBJ2-1
CASSLAMGLDNEQFF
TGCGCCAGCAGCTTGGCCATGGGTTTAGACAATGAGCAGTTCTTC
>.|TRBV29-1|.|TRBJ1-2
CSVDEDGNYGYTF
TGCAGCGTTGACGAGGACGGAAACTATGGCTACACCTTC
>few|TRBV12-3/TRBV12-4|.|TRBJ1-3
CASSLDRYAGNTIYF
TGTGCCAGCAGTCTCGACAGGTACGCTGGAAACACCATATATTTT
>few|TRBV4-2|.|TRBJ2-3
CASSQDAPSTDTQYF
TGTGCCAGCAGCCAAGACGCTCCTAGCACAGATACGCAGTATTTT
>few|TRBV14|.|TRBJ1-2
CASSPATGPYGYTF
TGTGCCAGCAGCCCAGCAACAGGGCCTTATGGCTACACCTTC
>many|TRBV5-1|.|TRBJ2-2
CASSHRDRGTGELFF
TGCGCCAGCAGCCACAGGGACCGTGGCACCGGGGAGCTGTTTTTT
>many|TRBV10-3|.|TRBJ1-4
CASQLGGNEKLFF
TGTGCCTCACAGCTTGGAGGTAATGAAAAACTGTTTTTT
>.|TRBV2|.|TRBJ1-1
CASSETRAGTTEAFF
TGTGCCAGCAGTGAAACTAGGGCCGGGACCACTGAAGCTTTCTTT
>.|TRBV5-4|.|TRBJ2-3
CASSPKLGAGDTQYF
TGTGCCAGCAGCCCGAAATTGGGGGCCGGGGATACGCAGTATTTT
>.|TRBV7-6|TRBD1|TRBJ1-2
CASSPGQGPNYGYTF
TGTGCCAGCAGCCCCGGACAGGGCCCTAACTATGGCTACACCTTC
>many|TRBV7-3|TRBD1|TRBJ2-5
CASSSGQQETQYF
TGTGCCAGCAGCTCGGGACAGCAAGAGACCCAGTACTTC
>many|TRBV29-1|.|TRBJ1-6
CSVEDRRRIYNSPLHF
TGCAGCGTTGAAGATCGCCGAAGAATTTATAATTCACCCCTCCACTTT
>few|TRBV9|TRBD1|TRBJ1-1
CASSAWTGEAFF
TGTGCCAGCAGCGCCTGGACAGGGGAAGCTTTCTTT
>many|TRBV5-1|TRBD1|TRBJ2-2
CASSFRDREDGELFF
TGCGCCAGCAGCTTCCGGGACAGGGAGGACGGGGAGCTGTTTTTT
>.|TRBV6-5|.|TRBJ2-3
CASSTEGHRTQYF
TGTGCCAGCAGTACTGAGGGGCACCGGACGCAGTATTTT
>.|TRBV6-6|.|TRBJ2-1
CASSYSPREQFF
TGTGCCAGCAGTTACTCCCCCCGGGAGCAGTTCTTC
>.|TRBV7-9|TRBD1|TRBJ2-2
CASRGDRGTAGELFF
TGTGCCAGCAGAGGCGACAGGGGGACTGCCGGGGAGCTGTTTTTT
>.|TRBV20-1|TRBD1|TRBJ1-6
CSARTGNYNSPLHF
TGCAGTGCTAGGACAGGGAACTATAATTCACCCCTCCACTTT
>many|TRBV9|TRBD2|TRBJ2-1
CASSVGLRGGAYNEQFF
TGTGCCAGCAGCGTAGGCTTACGGGGGGGAGCCTACAATGAGCAGTTCTTC
>.|TRBV29-1|TRBD1|TRBJ2-3
CSGDDRAADTQYF
TGCAGCGGCGACGACAGGGCGGCAGATACGCAGTATTTT